This T cell receptor beta chain was sequenced during a study of T-cell reconstitution after alpha-beta-depleted transplantation in children. The table lists this clonotype with a few counts. Germline V lookup: CDR1 LNHDA, CDR2 SQIVND (reference sequence). V shed 4 bases, J shed 1 base, and the junction held 6 bases outside the gene matches. This CDR3 comprises 15 residues. A TCRbeta library incorporating unique molecular identifiers was prepared. Via MiXCR, TCRdb re-called the PCR reads, giving one row per CDR3 protein. Of 640,000 or so distinct CDR3 sequences listed, around a sixth are singletons. The specimen comprised PBMCs from the stem cell graft donor, sampled from the stem cell graft. This clonotype was obtained from a human donor who donated a stem cell graft to a child with acute myeloid leukemia. The rearrangement links TRBV19 to TRBJ2-7; 8 bases line up with TRBD1. The CDR3 loop is CASSTDRGFSYEQYF. In DNA, the CDR3 is TGTGCCAGTAGTACCGACAGGGGATTTTCCTACGAGCAGTACTTC. Full variable domain (missing parts from reference TRBV19 and TRBJ2-7): DGGITQSPKYLFRKEGQNVTLSCEQNLNHDAMYWYRQDPGQGLRLIYYSQIVNDFQKGDIAEGYSVSREKKESFPLTVTSAQKNPTAFYLCASSTDRGFSYEQYFGPGTRLTVT.